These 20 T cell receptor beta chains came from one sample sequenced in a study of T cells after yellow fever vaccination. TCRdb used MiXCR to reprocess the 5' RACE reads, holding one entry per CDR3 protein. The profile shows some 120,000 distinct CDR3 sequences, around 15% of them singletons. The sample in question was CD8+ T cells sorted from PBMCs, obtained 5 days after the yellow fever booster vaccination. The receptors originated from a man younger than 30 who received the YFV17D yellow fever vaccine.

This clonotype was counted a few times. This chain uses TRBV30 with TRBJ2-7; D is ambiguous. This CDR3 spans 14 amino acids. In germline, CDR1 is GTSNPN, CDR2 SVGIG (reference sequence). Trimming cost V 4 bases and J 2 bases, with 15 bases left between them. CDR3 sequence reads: CAWTPSAGAYEQYF. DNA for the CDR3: TGTGCCTGGACCCCCAGCGCCGGAGCCTACGAGCAGTACTTC.

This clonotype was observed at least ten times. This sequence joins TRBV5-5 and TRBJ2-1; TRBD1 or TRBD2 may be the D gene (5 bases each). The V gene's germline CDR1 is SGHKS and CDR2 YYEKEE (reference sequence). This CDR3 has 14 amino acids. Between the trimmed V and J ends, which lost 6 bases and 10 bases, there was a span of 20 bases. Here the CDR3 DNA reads TGTGCCAGCACCCTTTGGGGCCTACGAGGGGAGCAGTTCTTC. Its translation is CASTLWGLRGEQFF.

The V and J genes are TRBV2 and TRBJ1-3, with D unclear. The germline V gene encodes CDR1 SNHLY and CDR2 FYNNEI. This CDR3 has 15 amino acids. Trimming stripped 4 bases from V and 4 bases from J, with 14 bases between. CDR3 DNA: TGTGCCAGCAGTGTTAATCCGGGCCTCGGAAACACCATATATTTT. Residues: CASSVNPGLGNTIYF.

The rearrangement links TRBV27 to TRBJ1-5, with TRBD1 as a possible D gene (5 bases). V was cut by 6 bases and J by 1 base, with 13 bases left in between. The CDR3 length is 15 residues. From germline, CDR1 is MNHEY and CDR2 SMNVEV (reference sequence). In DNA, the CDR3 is TGTGCCAGCAGCCCTCCTGGGGACAGCAATCAGCCCCAGCATTTT. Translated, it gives CASSPPGDSNQPQHF.

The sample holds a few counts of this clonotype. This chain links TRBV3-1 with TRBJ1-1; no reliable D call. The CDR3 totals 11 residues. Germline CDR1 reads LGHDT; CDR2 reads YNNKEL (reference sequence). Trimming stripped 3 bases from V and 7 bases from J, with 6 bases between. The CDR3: CASSQGFEAFF. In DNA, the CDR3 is TGTGCCAGCAGCCAGGGCTTTGAAGCTTTCTTT.

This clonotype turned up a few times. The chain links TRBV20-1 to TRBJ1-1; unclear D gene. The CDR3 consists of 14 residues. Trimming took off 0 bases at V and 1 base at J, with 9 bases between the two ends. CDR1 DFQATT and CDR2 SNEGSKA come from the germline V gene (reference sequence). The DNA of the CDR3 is TGCAGTGCTAGAGATCTAGTGGGGAACACTGAAGCTTTCTTT. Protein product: CSARDLVGNTEAFF.

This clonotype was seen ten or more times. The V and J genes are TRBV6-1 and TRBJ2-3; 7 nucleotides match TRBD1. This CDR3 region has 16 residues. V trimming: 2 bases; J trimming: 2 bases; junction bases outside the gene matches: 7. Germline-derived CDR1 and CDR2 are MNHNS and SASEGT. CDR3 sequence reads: CASSERQGPSTDTQYF. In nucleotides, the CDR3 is TGTGCCAGCAGTGAAAGACAGGGACCGTCCACAGATACGCAGTATTTT.

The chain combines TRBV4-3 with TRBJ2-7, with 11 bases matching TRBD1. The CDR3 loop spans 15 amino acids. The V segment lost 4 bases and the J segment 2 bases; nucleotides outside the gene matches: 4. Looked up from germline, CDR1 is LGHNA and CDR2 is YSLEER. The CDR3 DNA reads TGCGCCAGCAGCCGTGGACAGGGGGCGGCCTACGAGCAGTACTTC. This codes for CASSRGQGAAYEQYF.

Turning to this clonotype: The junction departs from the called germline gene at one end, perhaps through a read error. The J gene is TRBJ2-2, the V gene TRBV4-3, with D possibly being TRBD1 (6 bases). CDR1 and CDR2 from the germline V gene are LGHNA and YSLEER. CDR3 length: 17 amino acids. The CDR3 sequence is CASSQDRARGSTGELFF. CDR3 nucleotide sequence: TGCGCCAGCAGTCAAGATCGGGCCAGGGGATCAACCGGGGAGCTGTTTTTT.

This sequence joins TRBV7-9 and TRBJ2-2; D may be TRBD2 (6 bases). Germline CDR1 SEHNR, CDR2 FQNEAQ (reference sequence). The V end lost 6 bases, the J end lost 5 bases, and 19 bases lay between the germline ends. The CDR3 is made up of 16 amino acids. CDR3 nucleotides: TGTGCCAGCAGGCAAGGTGCAGCCGGAGGGACCGGGGAGCTGTTTTTT. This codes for CASRQGAAGGTGELFF.

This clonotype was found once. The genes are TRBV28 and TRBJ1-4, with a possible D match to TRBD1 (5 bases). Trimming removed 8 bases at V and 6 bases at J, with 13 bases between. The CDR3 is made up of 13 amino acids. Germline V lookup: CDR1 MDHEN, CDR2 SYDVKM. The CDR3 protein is CASLRQGDEKLFF. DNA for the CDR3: TGTGCCAGCCTTCGGCAGGGTGATGAAAAACTGTTTTTT.

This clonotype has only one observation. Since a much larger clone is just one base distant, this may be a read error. The CDR3 region has the DNA TGTGCCAGCAGTTTCAGGGGTAGCAATCAGCCCCAGCATTTT. Translating it yields CASSFRGSNQPQHF. This chain links TRBV12-3 or TRBV12-4 with TRBJ1-5, with D perhaps matching TRBD1 (6 bases). V was trimmed by 3 bases and J by 0 bases, leaving 6 bases between them. The CDR3 runs 14 residues.

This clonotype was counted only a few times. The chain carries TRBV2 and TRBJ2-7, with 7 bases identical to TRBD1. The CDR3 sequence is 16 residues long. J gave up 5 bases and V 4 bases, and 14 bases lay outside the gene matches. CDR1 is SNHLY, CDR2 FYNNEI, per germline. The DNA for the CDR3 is TGTGCCAGCAGTGGAGGGGCCGACAGGGTTATCGACGAGCAGTACGTC. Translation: CASSGGADRVIDEQYV.

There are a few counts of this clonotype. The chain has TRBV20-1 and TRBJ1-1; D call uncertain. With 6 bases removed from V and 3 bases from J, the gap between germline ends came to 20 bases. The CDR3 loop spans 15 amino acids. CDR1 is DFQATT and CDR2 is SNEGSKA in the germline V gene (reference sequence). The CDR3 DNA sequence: TGCAGTGCCCGACCGGGCAGGAGGCCATACACTGAAGCTTTCTTT. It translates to CSARPGRRPYTEAFF.

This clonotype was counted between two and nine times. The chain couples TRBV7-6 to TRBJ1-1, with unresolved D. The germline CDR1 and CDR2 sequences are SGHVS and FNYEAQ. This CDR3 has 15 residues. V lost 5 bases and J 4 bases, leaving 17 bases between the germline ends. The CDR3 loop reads CASSRSAGWGTEAFF. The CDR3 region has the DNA TGTGCCAGCAGCCGATCCGCGGGCTGGGGCACTGAAGCTTTCTTT. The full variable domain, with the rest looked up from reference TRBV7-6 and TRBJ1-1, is GAGVSQSPRYKVTKRGQDVALRCDPISGHVSLYWYRQALGQGPEFLTYFNYEAQQDKSGLPNDRFSAERPEGSISTLTIQRTEQRDSAMYRCASSRSAGWGTEAFFGQGTRLTVV.

CDR3 DNA: TGCGCCAGCAGCCGTCTTCAGGGGGGGGTCTCAGATACGCAGTATTTT. It specifies CASSRLQGGVSDTQYF. The V gene is TRBV4-1, the J gene TRBJ2-3; perhaps D is TRBD1 or TRBD2 (7 bases each). Germline CDR1 is MGHRA and CDR2 is YSYEKL. CDR3 length: 16 residues. V shed 4 bases and J shed 4 bases, with 18 bases lying between them.

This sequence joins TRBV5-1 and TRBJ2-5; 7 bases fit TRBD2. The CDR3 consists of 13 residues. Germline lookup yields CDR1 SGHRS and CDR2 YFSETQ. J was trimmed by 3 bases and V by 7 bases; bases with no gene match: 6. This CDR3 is CASALRGEETQYF. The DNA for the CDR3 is TGCGCCAGCGCCCTTCGGGGGGAAGAGACCCAGTACTTC. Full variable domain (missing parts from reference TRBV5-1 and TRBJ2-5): KAGVTQTPRYLIKTRGQQVTLSCSPISGHRSVSWYQQTPGQGLQFLFEYFSETQRNKGNFPGRFSGRQFSNSRSEMNVSTLELGDSALYLCASALRGEETQYFGPGTRLLVL.

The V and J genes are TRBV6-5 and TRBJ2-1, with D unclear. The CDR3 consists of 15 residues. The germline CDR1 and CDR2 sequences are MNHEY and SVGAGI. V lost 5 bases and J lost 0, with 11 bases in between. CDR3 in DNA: TGTGCCAGCAGTGTAGACCCAGGCTCCTACAATGAGCAGTTCTTC. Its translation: CASSVDPGSYNEQFF.

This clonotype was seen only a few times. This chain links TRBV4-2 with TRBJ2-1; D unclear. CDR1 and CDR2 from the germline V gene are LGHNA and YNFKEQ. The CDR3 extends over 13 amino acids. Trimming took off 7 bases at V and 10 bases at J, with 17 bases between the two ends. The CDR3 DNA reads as TGTGCCAGCAATCAAGGCAGCTTTTCGGAGCAGTTCTTC. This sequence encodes CASNQGSFSEQFF.

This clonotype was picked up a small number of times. DNA of the CDR3: TGTGCCAGCAGCCGGAGAGGGTACGAGCAGTACGTC. This encodes CASSRRGYEQYV. V gene TRBV7-9 combines with J gene TRBJ2-7, with D maybe TRBD2 (5 bases). The V end was cut by 5 bases, the J end by 4 bases, with 9 bases between. Germline V gives CDR1 SEHNR, CDR2 FQNEAQ (reference sequence). The CDR3 runs to 12 residues.